Given below is one T cell receptor (beta chain) in context. These data come from a study of shared clonotypes between healthy human individuals. Assay: immunoSEQ multiplex PCR; the TCRdb copy retains only in-frame clones and omits some. The table includes some 2,400,000 clones, approximately 96% detected once. The sample consisted of naive CD4+ T cells sorted from blood. Subset denoted: CD45RA+ positively selected. The TCR was taken from a man aged 18 to 30 in good health.

The CDR3 DNA is TGTGCCAGCAGGGAGCGTACGAACTTC. Protein: CASRERTNF. The rearrangement joins TRBV21-1 to TRBJ2-5; the table's D call, TRBD2, was not checked against the DNA. TRBV21-1 is designated a pseudogene. The CDR3 runs to 9 residues.